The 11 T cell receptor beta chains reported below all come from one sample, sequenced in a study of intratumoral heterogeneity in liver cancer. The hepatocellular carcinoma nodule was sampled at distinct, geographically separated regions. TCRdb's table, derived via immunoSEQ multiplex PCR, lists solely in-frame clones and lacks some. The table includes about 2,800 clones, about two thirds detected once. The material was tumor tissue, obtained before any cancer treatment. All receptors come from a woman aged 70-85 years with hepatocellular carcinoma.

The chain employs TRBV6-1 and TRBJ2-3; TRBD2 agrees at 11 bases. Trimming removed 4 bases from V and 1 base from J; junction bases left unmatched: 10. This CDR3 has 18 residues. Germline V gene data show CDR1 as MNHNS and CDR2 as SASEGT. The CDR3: CASSAAASGGRGTDTQYF. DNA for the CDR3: TGTGCCAGCAGTGCAGCGGCTAGCGGGGGGAGAGGCACAGATACGCAGTATTTT.

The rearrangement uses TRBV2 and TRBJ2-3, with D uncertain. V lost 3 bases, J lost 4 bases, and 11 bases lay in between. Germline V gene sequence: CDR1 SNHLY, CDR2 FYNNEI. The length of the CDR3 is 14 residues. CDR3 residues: CASSETQPPDTQYF. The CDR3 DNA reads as TGTGCCAGCAGTGAGACTCAGCCACCAGATACGCAGTATTTT.

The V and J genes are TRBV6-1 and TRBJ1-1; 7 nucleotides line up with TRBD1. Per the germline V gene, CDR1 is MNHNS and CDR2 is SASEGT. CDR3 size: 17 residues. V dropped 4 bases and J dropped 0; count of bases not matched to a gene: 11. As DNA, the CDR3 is TGTGCCAGCAGTGCCCCCGGGACAGCGATAATGAACACTGAAGCTTTCTTT. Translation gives CASSAPGTAIMNTEAFF.

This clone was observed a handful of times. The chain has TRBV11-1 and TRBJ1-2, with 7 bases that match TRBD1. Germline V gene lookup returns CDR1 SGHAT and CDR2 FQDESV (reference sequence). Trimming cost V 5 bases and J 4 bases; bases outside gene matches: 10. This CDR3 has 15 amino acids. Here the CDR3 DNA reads TGTGCCAGCAGCCCCAGACAGGGAGCGGGCTATGGCTACACCTTC. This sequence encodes CASSPRQGAGYGYTF.

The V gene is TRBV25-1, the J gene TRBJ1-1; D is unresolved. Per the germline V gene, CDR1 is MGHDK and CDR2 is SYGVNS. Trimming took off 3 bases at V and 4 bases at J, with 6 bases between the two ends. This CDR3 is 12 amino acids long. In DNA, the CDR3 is TGTGCCAGCAGTGATCCCGGCACTGAAGCTTTCTTT. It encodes CASSDPGTEAFF.

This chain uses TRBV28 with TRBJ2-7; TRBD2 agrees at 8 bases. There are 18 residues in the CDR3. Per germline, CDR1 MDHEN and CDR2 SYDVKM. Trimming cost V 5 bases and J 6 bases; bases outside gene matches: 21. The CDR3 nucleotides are TGTGCCAGCAGTGAGGGTACTCAGGGTTTCGGCGGGAGGCGCGAGCAGTACTTC. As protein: CASSEGTQGFGGRREQYF.

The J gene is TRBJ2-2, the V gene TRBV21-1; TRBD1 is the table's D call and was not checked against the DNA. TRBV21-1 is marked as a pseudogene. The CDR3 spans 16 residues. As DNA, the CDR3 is TGTGCCAGCAGCAAAGGGACAGGGGGCCGAACCGGGGAGCTGTTTTTT. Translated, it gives CASSKGTGGRTGELFF.

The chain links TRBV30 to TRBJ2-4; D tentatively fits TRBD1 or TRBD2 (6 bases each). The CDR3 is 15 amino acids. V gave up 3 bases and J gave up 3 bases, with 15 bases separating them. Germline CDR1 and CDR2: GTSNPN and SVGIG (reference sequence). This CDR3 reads CAWSDGGLGKNIQYF. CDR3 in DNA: TGTGCCTGGAGCGATGGGGGGCTTGGCAAAAACATTCAGTACTTC. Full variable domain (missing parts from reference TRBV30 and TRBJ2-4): SQTIHQWPATLVQPVGSPLSLECTVEGTSNPNLYWYRQAAGRGLQLLFYSVGIGQISSEVPQNLSASRPQDRQFILSSKKLLLSDSGFYLCAWSDGGLGKNIQYFGAGTRLSVL.

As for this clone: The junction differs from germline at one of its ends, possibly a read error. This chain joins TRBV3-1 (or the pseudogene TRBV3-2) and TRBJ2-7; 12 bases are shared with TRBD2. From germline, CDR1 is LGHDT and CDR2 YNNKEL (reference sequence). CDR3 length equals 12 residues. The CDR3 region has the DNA TGTGCCAGCAGCCAAGGGACTAGCGGGACTCAATTC. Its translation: CASSQGTSGTQF.

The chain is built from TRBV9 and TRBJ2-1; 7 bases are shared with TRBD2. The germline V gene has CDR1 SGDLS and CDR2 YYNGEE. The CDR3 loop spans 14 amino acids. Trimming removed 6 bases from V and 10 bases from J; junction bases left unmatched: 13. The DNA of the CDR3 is TGTGCCAGCAATCGGGAGGTGTCGATCGGGGAGCAGTTCTTC. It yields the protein CASNREVSIGEQFF.

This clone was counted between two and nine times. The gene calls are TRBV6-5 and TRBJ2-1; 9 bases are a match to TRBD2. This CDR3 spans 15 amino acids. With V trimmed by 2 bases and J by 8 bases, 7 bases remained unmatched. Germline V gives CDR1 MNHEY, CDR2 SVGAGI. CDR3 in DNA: TGTGCCAGCAGTTACACCGGGACTAGCAGCGATGAGCAGTTCTTC. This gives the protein CASSYTGTSSDEQFF.